This T cell receptor beta chain was identified in a study of control samples from healthy donors and cancer patients. J gave up 2 bases and V 2 bases, and 2 bases lay outside the gene matches. The germline V gene encodes CDR1 SGHTA and CDR2 FQGTGA. The CDR3 is 14 residues long. Sequencing used immunoSEQ multiplex PCR; TCRdb keeps in-frame clones, though not all of them. This table holds approximately 90,000 clones, around 90% found once. This clone was seen once. Sequences were obtained from blood. This clonotype was sampled from a woman in her sixties or seventies in good health. The chain has TRBV7-3 and TRBJ1-1, with 7 bases aligning to TRBD1. The CDR3 protein is CASSLDRENTEAFF. Written as DNA, the CDR3 is TGTGCCAGCAGCTTAGACAGGGAAAACACTGAAGCTTTCTTT.